The rows below give T cell receptor beta chains drawn from one sample of a study of CD8 T cells in Susac syndrome. Each CDR3 protein gets one entry after TCRdb re-called the immunoSEQ multiplex PCR reads with MiXCR. Altogether approximately 120,000 distinct CDR3 sequences are present, less than 97% being singletons, with the ten largest covering approximately 0.093%. The sequencing sample was made of CD4+ T cells from PBMCs. The source is a human donor in good health. CDR3s include the opening cysteine and the closing phenylalanine or tryptophan. A D gene is named only where the DNA matches it firmly. The size entry is marked missing in some rows and otherwise reads once, few, many or a size class.

cdr3_length clone_size j_call v_call d_call cdr3_nt cdr3_aa
14 . TRBJ2-7 TRBV23-1 . TGCGCCAGCAGTCAATTGGGGCCGGGATACGAGCAGTACTTC CASSQLGPGYEQYF
13 . TRBJ2-2 TRBV29-1 . TGCAGCGGGGGCAGGGCAGGCACCGGGGAGCTGTTTTTT CSGGRAGTGELFF
12 . TRBJ1-1 TRBV2 . TGTGCCAGCAGTTACAGGGCCCCTGAAGCTTTCTTT CASSYRAPEAFF
17 . TRBJ2-2 TRBV3-1 . TGTGCCAGCAGCCGCATCGGAGGGCGGGGTCACACCGGGGAGCTGTTTTTT CASSRIGGRGHTGELFF
15 . TRBJ2-2 TRBV24-1 TRBD2 TGTGCCACCAGTGAGGCGGGAGGACTTCCCGGGGAGCTGTTTTTT CATSEAGGLPGELFF
15 . TRBJ2-7 TRBV3-1 . TGTGCCAGCAGCCATCAGGAGCGGTTGTCCTACGAGCAGTACTTC CASSHQERLSYEQYF
14 . TRBJ2-2 TRBV5-4 . TGTGCCAGCAGCCGGGATATACCCACCGGGGAGCTGTTTTTT CASSRDIPTGELFF
15 . TRBJ2-7 TRBV28 TRBD1 TGTGCCAGCAATACAGCAGGGGGCCCTTCCTACGAGCAGTACTTC CASNTAGGPSYEQYF
14 . TRBJ2-2 TRBV2 . TGTGCCAGCAGAGAGCGGGTAAACACCGGGGAGCTGTTTTTT CASRERVNTGELFF
16 . TRBJ2-3 TRBV9 . TGTGCCAGCAGCGTAGGGCTAGTTGGGTCCACAGATACGCAGTATTTT CASSVGLVGSTDTQYF
15 . TRBJ1-1 TRBV30 . TGTGCCTGGAGTGTTGGTCCAGGGATGAACACTGAAGCTTTCTTT CAWSVGPGMNTEAFF
13 . TRBJ2-5 TRBV5-4 TRBD2 TGTGCCAGCAGACAAACTAGCGCGGAGACCCAGTACTTC CASRQTSAETQYF
13 . TRBJ2-5 TRBV7-2 TRBD2 TGTGCCAGCAGCCTGACTAGCGGGGGGCCTCAGTACTTC CASSLTSGGPQYF
16 . TRBJ2-7 TRBV23-1 . TGCGCCAGCACCTCCCTCAGGGGAGGGGATTCCTACGAGCAGTACTTC CASTSLRGGDSYEQYF
13 . TRBJ1-2 TRBV25-1 TRBD1 TGTGCCAGCAGTACCCGGGACAGGGGGGGCTACACCTTC CASSTRDRGGYTF
17 . TRBJ2-6 TRBV9 TRBD1 TGTGCCAGCAGCGTAGGGACAGGGTCGGCTGGGGCCAACGTCCTGACTTTC CASSVGTGSAGANVLTF
13 few TRBJ2-7 TRBV27 . TGTGCCAGCAGTCCCGCCCTCGCCTACGAGCAGTACTTC CASSPALAYEQYF
11 . TRBJ1-3 TRBV3-1 . TGTGCCAGCAGCCATCAGGGAACCATATATTTT CASSHQGTIYF
13 . TRBJ2-2 TRBV6-6 . TGTGCCAGCACCCAGAACCCCACCGGGGAGCTGTTTTTT CASTQNPTGELFF
13 . TRBJ1-1 TRBV2 . TGTGCCAGCAGTGTTGGGGGGAACACTGAAGCTTTCTTT CASSVGGNTEAFF